The 10 T cell receptor beta chains reported below all come from one sample, sequenced in a study of T cells after yellow fever vaccination. TCRdb independently ran MiXCR on the 5' RACE reads; one entry per CDR3 protein. The sample includes 340,000 or so distinct CDR3 sequences, roughly an eighth seen only once; the top ten take around 3%. This material consisted of CD4+ T cells sorted from PBMCs, taken 15 days after the yellow fever booster vaccination. Receptors originate from a man between 18 and 29 years old who received the YFV17D yellow fever vaccine.

V usage is TRBV7-2 and J usage is TRBJ2-1, with 9 bases aligning to TRBD2. The germline CDR1 and CDR2 sequences are SGHTA and FQGNSA. This CDR3 has 20 residues. The junction had 17 bases not matched to a gene; V was cut back by 3 bases and J by 2 bases. CDR3 in DNA: TGTGCCAGCAGCTTTCTTCCCCGGAGTAGCGGGGGCCACACCTACAATGAGCAGTTCTTC. This codes for CASSFLPRSSGGHTYNEQFF. Filled out from reference TRBV7-2 and TRBJ2-1, the complete variable domain reads GAGVSQSPSNKVTEKGKDVELRCDPISGHTALYWYRQSLGQGLEFLIYFQGNSAPDKSGLPSDRFSAERTGGSVSTLTIQRTQQEDSAVYLCASSFLPRSSGGHTYNEQFFGPGTRLTVL.

This clonotype was seen a handful of times. This chain's CDR3 is CASSLVLGLYEQYV. DNA of the CDR3: TGTGCCAGCAGCTTGGTTCTGGGTCTCTACGAGCAGTACGTC. The chain recombines TRBV5-5 with TRBJ2-7; the D is unclear. Germline CDR1 reads SGHKS; CDR2 reads YYEKEE (reference sequence). This CDR3 is built from 14 residues. The V and J ends lost 0 bases and 3 bases respectively, with 10 bases between them.

This chain links TRBV25-1 with TRBJ1-1; TRBD1 is a possible D gene (5 bases). Germline assignment: CDR1 MGHDK and CDR2 SYGVNS. V lost 1 base to trimming and J lost 3 bases, with 9 bases between them. The CDR3 runs 14 residues. CDR3 sequence: CASSELQEDTEAFF. The CDR3 DNA follows: TGTGCCAGCAGTGAATTACAGGAGGACACTGAAGCTTTCTTT.

The J gene is TRBJ1-2, the V gene TRBV18; 7 positions agree with TRBD1. The CDR3 sequence is 18 residues long. Germline assignment: CDR1 KGHSH and CDR2 LQKENI. Trimming cost V 3 bases and J 3 bases; bases outside gene matches: 16. The CDR3 sequence: CASSPFGQASLVDYGYTF. The CDR3 nucleotides read TGTGCCAGCTCACCGTTCGGACAGGCCTCCCTTGTTGACTATGGCTACACCTTC.

This clonotype was found a few times. This rearrangement joins TRBV6-2 or TRBV6-3 to TRBJ1-1; TRBD1 matches 9 bases. The junction had 12 bases not matched to a gene; V was cut back by 5 bases and J by 8 bases. CDR1 is MNHEY and CDR2 is SVGEGT in the germline V gene. CDR3 length: 15 residues. Here the CDR3 reads CASSTFPGQGTEAFF. The DNA for the CDR3 is TGTGCCAGCAGTACCTTCCCGGGACAGGGTACCGAAGCTTTCTTT.

V usage is TRBV27 and J usage is TRBJ1-5, with 10 bases matching TRBD1. This CDR3 region has 15 residues. V shed 6 bases and J 4 bases; nucleotides not matched to a gene: 6. Germline assignment: CDR1 MNHEY and CDR2 SMNVEV (reference sequence). The CDR3 DNA sequence: TGTGCCAGCAGGACAGGGGGCAAACTGAATCAGCCCCAGCATTTT. Amino acids: CASRTGGKLNQPQHF.

This clonotype was recorded a few times. This chain joins TRBV5-1 and TRBJ2-3, with D unclear. The CDR3 is made up of 16 amino acids. The V gene lost 0 bases and the J gene lost 3 bases, with 14 bases spanning the gap. Germline-derived CDR1 and CDR2 are SGHRS and YFSETQ. As DNA, the CDR3 is TGCGCCAGCAGCTTGGTTGCAGGATCTAGTACAGATACGCAGTATTTT. Protein product: CASSLVAGSSTDTQYF.

This chain uses TRBV5-4 with TRBJ2-2; D call uncertain. The CDR3 is 13 amino acids. The V end was cut by 0 bases, the J end by 7 bases, with 7 bases between. The germline CDR1 and CDR2 sequences are SGHNT and YYREEE (reference sequence). In DNA form, the CDR3 reads TGTGCCAGCAGCTTGGACGGGTTCGGGGAGCTGTTTTTT. Translated: CASSLDGFGELFF.

This clonotype was observed many times. The chain couples TRBV7-2 to TRBJ2-5; 9 positions match TRBD2. This CDR3 region has 16 residues. The germline gives CDR1 SGHTA, CDR2 FQGNSA. Trimming removed 2 bases from V and 4 bases from J; junction bases left unmatched: 8. The CDR3 bases are TGTGCCAGCAGCTTATTGCGGGGGGGCCGTTTAGAGACCCAGTACTTC. Amino acid sequence: CASSLLRGGRLETQYF.

V is TRBV20-1 and J is TRBJ2-1; unclear D gene. The CDR3 has 11 amino acids. CDR1 DFQATT and CDR2 SNEGSKA come from the germline V gene (reference sequence). The V end was cut by 2 bases, the J end by 7 bases, with 6 bases between. Here the CDR3 reads CSARSRNEQFF. The CDR3, as DNA: TGCAGTGCTAGAAGTAGAAATGAGCAGTTCTTC.